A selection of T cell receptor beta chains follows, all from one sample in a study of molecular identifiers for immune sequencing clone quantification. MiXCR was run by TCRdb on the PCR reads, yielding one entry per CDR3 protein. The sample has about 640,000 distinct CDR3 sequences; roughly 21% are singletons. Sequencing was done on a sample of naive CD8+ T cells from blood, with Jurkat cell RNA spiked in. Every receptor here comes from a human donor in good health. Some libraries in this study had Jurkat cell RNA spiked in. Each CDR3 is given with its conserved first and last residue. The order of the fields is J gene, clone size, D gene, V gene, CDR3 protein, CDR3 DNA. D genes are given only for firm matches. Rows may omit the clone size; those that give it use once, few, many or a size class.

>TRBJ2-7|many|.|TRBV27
CASSSGLVSYEQYF
TGTGCCAGCAGTTCGGGACTCGTCTCCTACGAGCAGTACTTC
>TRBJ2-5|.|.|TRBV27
CASALIAPGLNSQPSLLQETQYF
TGTGCCAGCGCTCTGATAGCACCGGGCCTCAACTCGCAACCGTCGCTCCTGCAAGAGACCCAGTACTTC
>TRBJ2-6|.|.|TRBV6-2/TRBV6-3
CASSHLRSGANVLTF
TGTGCCAGCAGTCACCTCCGTTCTGGGGCCAACGTCCTGACTTTC
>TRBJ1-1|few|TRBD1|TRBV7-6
CASSSATGVDVNTEAFF
TGTGCCAGCAGCTCGGCGACAGGGGTCGACGTGAACACTGAAGCTTTCTTT
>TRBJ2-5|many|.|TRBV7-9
CASLGLEETQYF
TGTGCCAGCTTGGGTTTGGAAGAGACCCAGTACTTC
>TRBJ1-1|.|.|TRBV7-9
CASSLEQNEAFF
TGTGCCAGCAGCTTAGAACAGAACGAAGCTTTCTTT
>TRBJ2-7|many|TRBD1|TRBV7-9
CASSAGTGAFYEQYF
TGTGCCAGCAGCGCCGGGACAGGGGCCTTCTACGAGCAGTACTTC
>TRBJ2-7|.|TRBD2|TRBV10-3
CAISEGSGSIYEQYF
TGTGCCATCAGTGAGGGTAGCGGGAGTATCTACGAGCAGTACTTC
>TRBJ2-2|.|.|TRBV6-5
CASSYSATANTGELVF
TGTGCCAGCAGTTACTCGGCCACAGCGAACACCGGGGAGCTGGTTTTT
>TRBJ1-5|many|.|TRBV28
CASSFPLIRGSNQPQHF
TGTGCCAGCAGTTTCCCACTGATTCGGGGGAGCAATCAGCCCCAGCATTTT
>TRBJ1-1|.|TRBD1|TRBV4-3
CASSPQAYRGNTEAFF
TGCGCCAGCAGCCCACAAGCCTACAGGGGGAACACTGAAGCTTTCTTT
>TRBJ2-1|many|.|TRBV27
CASSLTGSGGNEQFF
TGTGCCAGCAGTTTAACCGGGAGTGGAGGCAATGAGCAGTTCTTC
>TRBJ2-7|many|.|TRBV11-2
CASSLELQLPIYEQYF
TGTGCCAGCAGCTTAGAGCTACAGCTCCCCATCTACGAGCAGTACTTC
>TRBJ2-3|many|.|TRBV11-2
CASSLLEGPTDTQYF
TGTGCCAGCAGCTTATTAGAAGGGCCAACAGATACGCAGTATTTT
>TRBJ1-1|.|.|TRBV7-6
CASSLAPLGTEALF
TGTGCCAGCAGCTTAGCTCCCCTTGGCACTGAAGCTCTCTTT
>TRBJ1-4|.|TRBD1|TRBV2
CASKDRETTNEKLFF
TGTGCCAGCAAGGACAGGGAAACAACTAATGAAAAACTGTTTTTT
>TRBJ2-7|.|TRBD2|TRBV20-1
CSARDFSGTYEQYF
TGCAGTGCTAGAGATTTTAGCGGGACCTACGAGCAGTACTTC
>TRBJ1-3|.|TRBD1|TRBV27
CASSFGTGLSGNTIYF
TGTGCCAGCAGTTTCGGGACAGGCCTCTCTGGAAACACCATATATTTT
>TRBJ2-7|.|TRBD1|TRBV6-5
CASKTGDSPTYEQYF
TGTGCCAGCAAAACAGGGGACAGTCCAACCTACGAGCAGTACTTC
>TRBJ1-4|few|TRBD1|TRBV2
CASSDSTGGRDEKLFF
TGTGCCAGCAGTGACTCCACAGGGGGGCGGGATGAAAAACTGTTTTTT
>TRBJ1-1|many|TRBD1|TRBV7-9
CASSSSTRTGSNTEAFF
TGTGCCAGCAGCTCCTCGACTAGGACAGGGAGTAACACTGAAGCTTTCTTT
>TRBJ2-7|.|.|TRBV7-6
CASSPGTDSCEQYF
TGTGCCAGCAGCCCCGGGACCGACTCCTGCGAGCAGTACTTC
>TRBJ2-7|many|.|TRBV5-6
CASSLVGSGLHEQYF
TGTGCCAGCAGCTTGGTGGGTTCGGGACTGCACGAGCAGTACTTC
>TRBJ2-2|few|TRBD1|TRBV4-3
CASSQHRGTGELFF
TGCGCCAGCAGCCAGCACAGGGGCACCGGGGAGCTGTTTTTT
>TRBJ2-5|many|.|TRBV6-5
CASSPTGAYQETQYF
TGTGCCAGCAGCCCGACAGGCGCTTACCAAGAGACCCAGTACTTC
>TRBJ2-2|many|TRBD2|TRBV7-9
CASSLGLATAGELFF
TGTGCCAGCAGCCTGGGACTAGCGACGGCCGGGGAGCTGTTTTTT
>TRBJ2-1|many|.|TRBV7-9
CASSRGGWDNEQFF
TGTGCCAGCAGCCGAGGCGGTTGGGACAATGAGCAGTTCTTC
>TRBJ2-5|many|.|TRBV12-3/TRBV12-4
CASSPKAGAAEETQYF
TGTGCCAGCAGTCCAAAGGCAGGGGCCGCGGAGGAGACCCAGTACTTC
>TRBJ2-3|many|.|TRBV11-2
CASGFMSSTDTQYF
TGTGCCAGCGGATTCATGAGCAGCACAGATACGCAGTATTTT
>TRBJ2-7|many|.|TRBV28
CASREAYEQYF
TGTGCCAGCAGGGAGGCCTACGAGCAGTACTTC
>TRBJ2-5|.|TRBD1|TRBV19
CASRRTGGVETQYF
TGTGCCAGTAGAAGGACAGGGGGCGTTGAGACCCAGTACTTC
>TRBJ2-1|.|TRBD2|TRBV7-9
CASSGLAGEHTTNEQFF
TGTGCCAGCAGCGGACTAGCGGGAGAACATACGACCAATGAGCAGTTCTTC
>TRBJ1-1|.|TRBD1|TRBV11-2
CASSFIPQGSTEAFF
TGTGCCAGCAGCTTCATCCCACAGGGGAGCACTGAAGCCTTCTTT
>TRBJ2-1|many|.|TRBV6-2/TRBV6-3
CASSLSYEQFF
TGTGCCAGCAGTTTAAGCTATGAGCAGTTCTTC
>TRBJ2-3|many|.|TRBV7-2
CASSLTSRGASTDTQYF
TGTGCCAGCAGCTTAACTTCGCGGGGTGCTAGCACAGATACGCAGTATTTT